Reported below is one TCR beta chain. What it binds is unknown. Losses at the gene ends were 0 bases for V and 4 bases for J; bases not matched to a gene: 4. There are 15 residues in the CDR3. Germline V lookup: CDR1 SGDLS, CDR2 YYNGEE. This sample stems from a study of shared clonotypes between healthy human individuals. Broader study findings: In having few donors, the study represented limited genetic and exposure-history diversity.

Replicate PCRs from sorted subsets contained approximately 190 ng DNA, which is some 29,000 T cell genomes. The repertoire was sequenced with immunoSEQ multiplex PCR; TCRdb's copy has only in-frame clones and lacks some. The repertoire includes more than 2,000,000 clones, about 92% of them detected once, and around 0.14% sits in the top ten. The origin of this receptor is a man between 18 and 29 years old in good health. Specimen: naive CD4+ T cells sorted from blood. The subset was: CD45RA+ positively selected. The chain couples TRBV9 to TRBJ2-3, with 8 bases that match TRBD2. The CDR3, as DNA: TGTGCCAGCAGCGTAGCGGGGGGGCCCCCAGATACGCAGTATTTT. Its translation: CASSVAGGPPDTQYF.